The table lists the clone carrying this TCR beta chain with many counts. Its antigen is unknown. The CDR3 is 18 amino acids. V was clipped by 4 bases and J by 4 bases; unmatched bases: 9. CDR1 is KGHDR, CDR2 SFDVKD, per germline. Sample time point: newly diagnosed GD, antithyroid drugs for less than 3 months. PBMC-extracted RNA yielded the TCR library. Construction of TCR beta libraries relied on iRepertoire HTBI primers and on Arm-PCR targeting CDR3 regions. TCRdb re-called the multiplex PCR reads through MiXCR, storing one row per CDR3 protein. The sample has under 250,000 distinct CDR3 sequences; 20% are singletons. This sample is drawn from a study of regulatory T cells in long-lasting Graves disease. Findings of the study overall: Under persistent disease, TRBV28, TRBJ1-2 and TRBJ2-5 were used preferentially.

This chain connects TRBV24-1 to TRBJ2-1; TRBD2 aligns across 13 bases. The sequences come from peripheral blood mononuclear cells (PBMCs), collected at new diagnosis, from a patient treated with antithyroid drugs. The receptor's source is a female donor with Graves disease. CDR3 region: CATSDRNPGLAGYNEQFF. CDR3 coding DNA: TGTGCCACCAGTGACCGGAACCCGGGACTAGCGGGGTACAATGAGCAGTTCTTC.